The 26 T cell receptor beta chains below were found in one sample sequenced in a study of T cell responses to AZD1222 COVID-19 vaccine (dated by TCRdb to the early 2020s). Explained via the paper, the time point label denotes: baseline before first vaccination. What the treatment or condition label conveys for this sample: meningococcal conjugate vaccine given as trial control. Receptor libraries were prepared by the immunoSEQ multiplex PCR assay. TCRdb mirrors the immuneACCESS table, restricted to in-frame sequences. Some clones are absent from its copies; in checked studies, under half trace to an unresolved V gene, and the reason for the others is unknown. The sample data list around 120,000 clones, and roughly 88% of these were observed just once. Clones ranked in the top ten supply 3.5% to 5% of the sample. The material was peripheral blood, obtained on day 0 of MenACWY control vaccination. The receptors stem from an adult in good health.

The chain carries TRBV7-2 and TRBJ2-5; 7 bases match TRBD1. The CDR3 runs 13 residues. Trimming took 4 bases from V and 5 from J; bases not matched to a gene: 4. The germline V gene encodes CDR1 SGHTA and CDR2 FQGNSA. The chain's CDR3 is CASSSDRAETQYF. In DNA form, the CDR3 reads TGTGCCAGCAGCTCAGACAGGGCGGAGACCCAGTACTTC.

V and J are TRBV18 and TRBJ2-7, with D possibly TRBD2 on 6 matching bases. The CDR3 totals 14 residues. The V and J ends lost 0 bases and 3 bases respectively, with 9 bases between them. Germline V CDR1 and CDR2: KGHSH, LQKENI. The CDR3: CASSPPGGDYEQYF. The CDR3 DNA reads TGTGCCAGCTCACCACCGGGCGGGGACTACGAGCAGTACTTC. Supplemented by reference TRBV18 and TRBJ2-7, the full variable domain reads NAGVMQNPRHLVRRRGQEARLRCSPMKGHSHVYWYRQLPEEGLKFMVYLQKENIIDESGMPKERFSAEFPKEGPSILRIQQVVRGDSAAYFCASSPPGGDYEQYFGPGTRLTVT.

The chain links TRBV5-1 to TRBJ1-3; tentative D call: TRBD1 (5 bases). From germline, CDR1 is SGHRS and CDR2 YFSETQ. With 5 bases removed from V and 0 bases from J, the gap between germline ends came to 15 bases. The CDR3 contains 16 residues. CDR3 bases: TGCGCCAGCAGTCGAGAAGGGGATCTCTCTGGAAACACCATATATTTT. This translates into CASSREGDLSGNTIYF.

This chain uses TRBV3-1 (or the pseudogene TRBV3-2) with TRBJ1-6, with D unclear. This CDR3 contains 14 residues. Germline V lookup: CDR1 LGHDT, CDR2 YNNKEL (reference sequence). The germline V and J ends were trimmed by 0 bases and 7 bases, with 7 bases remaining between them. CDR3 sequence: CASSQEVGNSPLHF. The CDR3 coding sequence is TGTGCCAGCAGCCAAGAAGTGGGGAATTCACCCCTCCACTTT.

The rearrangement links TRBV5-4 to TRBJ1-1; D not resolved. This CDR3 region has 13 residues. Germline CDR1 SGHNT, CDR2 YYREEE (reference sequence). V was shortened by 0 bases and J by 5 bases, with 8 bases between the two germline ends. The CDR3 here is CASSLVSRTEAFF. Written as DNA, the CDR3 is TGTGCCAGCAGCTTGGTTTCTCGTACTGAAGCTTTCTTT.

The J gene is TRBJ1-1, the V gene TRBV28; TRBD1 is a possible D gene (5 bases). The CDR3 covers 13 residues. Germline values: CDR1 MDHEN, CDR2 SYDVKM. Trimming left V 3 bases short and J 3 bases short, with 8 bases between. CDR3: CASSLGTDTEAFF. CDR3 coding DNA: TGTGCCAGCAGTTTGGGGACGGACACTGAAGCTTTCTTT.

The chain is built from TRBV19 and TRBJ2-1, with D unresolved. Trimming took 3 bases from V and 9 from J, leaving 12 bases between them. Germline V gives CDR1 LNHDA, CDR2 SQIVND (reference sequence). There are 13 residues in the CDR3. The CDR3 region is CASSITREGEQFF. DNA of the CDR3: TGTGCCAGTAGTATTACTCGAGAAGGTGAGCAGTTCTTC. The full variable domain, with the rest looked up from reference TRBV19 and TRBJ2-1, is DGGITQSPKYLFRKEGQNVTLSCEQNLNHDAMYWYRQDPGQGLRLIYYSQIVNDFQKGDIAEGYSVSREKKESFPLTVTSAQKNPTAFYLCASSITREGEQFFGPGTRLTVL.

This clone showed up just once. The rearrangement joins TRBV11-2 to TRBJ2-7, with no clear D. The CDR3 length is 11 residues. V lost 5 bases and J 2 bases, leaving 4 bases between the germline ends. Germline CDR1 and CDR2: SGHAT and FQNNGV. CDR3 residues: CASSPAYEQYF. For the CDR3, the DNA is TGTGCCAGCAGCCCAGCCTACGAGCAGTACTTC.

This clone was counted once. The chain links TRBV5-5 to TRBJ2-7, with D tentatively TRBD1 or TRBD2 (5 bases each). This CDR3 is built from 13 residues. Looked up from germline, CDR1 is SGHKS and CDR2 is YYEKEE (reference sequence). The V end lost 4 bases, the J end lost 1 base, and 9 bases lay between the germline ends. DNA of the CDR3: TGTGCCAGCAGCACTAGACAGTCCTACGAGCAGTACTTC. Translated, it gives CASSTRQSYEQYF.

The chain joins TRBV7-2 to TRBJ1-1; TRBD1 matches 7 bases. The germline gives CDR1 SGHTA, CDR2 FQGNSA. The CDR3 spans 17 residues. J gave up 4 bases and V 6 bases, and 17 bases lay outside the gene matches. The CDR3: CASRHGRGREGATEAFF. Written as DNA, the CDR3 is TGTGCCAGCAGACATGGACGGGGCCGGGAGGGGGCCACTGAAGCTTTCTTT.

The rearrangement uses TRBV7-2 and TRBJ1-5; D might be TRBD1 (5 bases). Germline V CDR1 and CDR2: SGHTA, FQGNSA. CDR3 length: 16 amino acids. Trimming shortened V by 2 bases and J by 0 bases, and 11 bases separated the two germline ends. The CDR3 sequence is CASSLLGDSSNQPQHF. CDR3 DNA sequence: TGTGCCAGCAGCTTACTGGGGGATAGTAGCAATCAGCCCCAGCATTTT.

The chain carries TRBV2 and TRBJ2-2, with 10 positions matching TRBD1. The CDR3 covers 18 residues. V trimming: 4 bases; J trimming: 2 bases; junction bases outside the gene matches: 10. The germline V gene has CDR1 SNHLY and CDR2 FYNNEI. This CDR3 reads CASSAPSRDRGNTGELFF. CDR3 nucleotide sequence: TGTGCCAGCAGTGCCCCTTCCCGGGACAGGGGTAACACCGGGGAGCTGTTTTTT.

The chain is built from TRBV4-1 and TRBJ1-2, with unresolved D. V was trimmed by 4 bases and J by 5 bases, leaving 11 bases between them. Per germline, CDR1 MGHRA and CDR2 YSYEKL. The CDR3 totals 13 residues. The CDR3 nucleotides are TGCGCCAGCAGCCCGGGCCCCGGATATGGCTACACCTTC. This codes for CASSPGPGYGYTF.

The chain couples TRBV6-5 to TRBJ1-3; TRBD1 aligns across 7 bases. The CDR3 loop spans 15 amino acids. Germline V CDR1 and CDR2: MNHEY, SVGAGI. J gave up 0 bases and V 4 bases, and 3 bases lay outside the gene matches. The CDR3 protein is CASSSDRFSGNTIYF. The CDR3 DNA sequence: TGTGCCAGCAGTTCGGACAGGTTCTCTGGAAACACCATATATTTT.

In DNA form, the CDR3 reads TGTGCCAGCAGCTTACAGGGGACAGGGGCCATGAGCTCTGGAAACACCATATATTTT. The encoded protein is CASSLQGTGAMSSGNTIYF. The V gene is TRBV7-3, the J gene TRBJ1-3, with 10 bases lining up with TRBD1. The germline CDR1 and CDR2 sequences are SGHTA and FQGTGA. J was trimmed by 0 bases and V by 2 bases; bases with no gene match: 10. The CDR3 is 19 residues long.

This sequence joins TRBV6-5 and TRBJ1-2; no reliable D call. Germline CDR1 MNHEY, CDR2 SVGAGI. Trimming took off 0 bases at V and 4 bases at J, with 12 bases between the two ends. CDR3 length: 15 amino acids. Here the CDR3 reads CASSYSGSRGYGYTF. CDR3 nucleotide sequence: TGTGCCAGCAGTTACTCAGGCTCGAGAGGCTATGGCTACACCTTC.

The V gene is TRBV5-5, the J gene TRBJ2-5; 7 nucleotides agree with TRBD1. CDR1 SGHKS and CDR2 YYEKEE come from the germline V gene (reference sequence). CDR3 length: 14 residues. J lost 0 bases, V lost 9 bases, and 8 bases had no gene match. The CDR3 sequence is CATHRGRNQETQYF. CDR3 in DNA: TGTGCCACCCACAGGGGCCGTAACCAAGAGACCCAGTACTTC.

This chain uses TRBV10-2 with TRBJ2-3, with 8 bases matching TRBD2. J lost 4 bases, V lost 1 base, and 4 bases had no gene match. The CDR3 extends over 15 amino acids. Per germline, CDR1 WSHSY and CDR2 SAAADI. CDR3 nucleotides: TGCGCCAGCAGTGAGTACGGGGGGGCGTCAGATACGCAGTATTTT. Its protein is CASSEYGGASDTQYF.

The V gene is TRBV2, the J gene TRBJ1-2, with TRBD1 matching over 7 bases. The CDR3 loop spans 12 amino acids. With V trimmed by 10 bases and J by 2 bases, 4 bases remained unmatched. Germline CDR1 is SNHLY and CDR2 is FYNNEI. The CDR3 is CAKKTGNYGYTF. The CDR3 DNA is TGTGCCAAGAAGACAGGGAACTATGGCTACACCTTC.

This sequence joins TRBV10-2 and TRBJ2-3; 10 nucleotides line up with TRBD2. The CDR3 length is 15 residues. With V trimmed by 5 bases and J by 7 bases, 9 bases remained unmatched. CDR1 and CDR2 from the germline V gene are WSHSY and SAAADI. CDR3 in DNA: TGCGCCAGCAGTCCCAGCGGGGGGGCCCGGCATACGCAGTATTTT. The encoded protein is CASSPSGGARHTQYF.

The J gene is TRBJ2-3, the V gene TRBV7-9; possibly TRBD2 for D (6 bases). CDR3 size: 18 residues. V was cut by 2 bases and J by 4 bases, with 22 bases left in between. Germline V gene sequence: CDR1 SEHNR, CDR2 FQNEAQ (reference sequence). CDR3 in amino acids: CASSLLGAGLKGADTQYF. In DNA, the CDR3 is TGTGCCAGCAGCTTACTAGGAGCGGGTCTTAAAGGTGCAGATACGCAGTATTTT.

The chain has TRBV4-2 and TRBJ2-3; 7 bases align to TRBD2. The ends lost 2 bases at V and 0 bases at J; junction bases unmatched: 11. Germline lookup yields CDR1 LGHNA and CDR2 YNFKEQ. CDR3 length equals 18 residues. CDR3 nucleotide sequence: TGTGCCAGCAGCCAACGCCCCGATTCGGGGGGTAGCACAGATACGCAGTATTTT. Translation gives CASSQRPDSGGSTDTQYF.

CDR3 amino acids: CASSKVVQGNQPQHF. In nucleotides, the CDR3 is TGTGCCAGCAGCAAAGTGGTTCAGGGAAATCAGCCCCAGCATTTT. The rearrangement uses TRBV21-1 and TRBJ1-5; the D call in the table, TRBD1, was not verified against the DNA. TRBV21-1 is marked as a pseudogene. The CDR3 runs 15 residues.

V usage is TRBV11-2 and J usage is TRBJ1-2; TRBD1 aligns across 9 bases. Germline V lookup: CDR1 SGHAT, CDR2 FQNNGV. CDR3 length: 16 amino acids. V trimming: 5 bases; J trimming: 8 bases; junction bases outside the gene matches: 15. As DNA, the CDR3 is TGTGCCAGCAGCCCCACTGGGGCTACAGGGGGCAAGGGCTACACCTTC. This gives the protein CASSPTGATGGKGYTF.

V is TRBV6-5 and J is TRBJ2-7; D might be TRBD2 (6 bases). Trimming took off 5 bases at V and 5 bases at J, with 19 bases between the two ends. Germline assignment: CDR1 MNHEY and CDR2 SVGAGI. This CDR3 is 15 amino acids long. The CDR3: CASSPLPLAPDEQYF. The CDR3 DNA sequence: TGTGCCAGCAGTCCCCTCCCACTAGCACCAGACGAGCAGTACTTC.

The chain links TRBV19 to TRBJ1-2, with D possibly TRBD1 on 6 matching bases. The CDR3 totals 14 residues. Trimming took off 4 bases at V and 6 bases at J, with 15 bases between the two ends. Germline CDR1 reads LNHDA; CDR2 reads SQIVND (reference sequence). The CDR3 nucleotides are TGTGCCAGTAGTACGACACATTCAGGGGATGGCTACACCTTC. Translated, it gives CASSTTHSGDGYTF. Variable domain in full (rest from reference TRBV19 and TRBJ1-2): DGGITQSPKYLFRKEGQNVTLSCEQNLNHDAMYWYRQDPGQGLRLIYYSQIVNDFQKGDIAEGYSVSREKKESFPLTVTSAQKNPTAFYLCASSTTHSGDGYTFGSGTRLTVV.